The following is a TCR beta chain sequence with its context. Germline CDR1 SGHNT, CDR2 YENEEA. Between the trimmed V and J ends, which lost 7 bases and 3 bases, there was a span of 19 bases. This CDR3 spans 16 amino acids. The sample comes from a study of blood T cell repertoires in COVID-19. Turning to the study itself: Samples taken during acute and convalescent COVID-19 were collected in the United States, Italy and Spain.

TCRdb's table, derived via immunoSEQ multiplex PCR, lists solely in-frame clones and lacks some. The sample includes 250,000 or so clones, about 85% of them seen just once. Sequencing was performed on peripheral blood. The origin of this receptor is a man in his late teens or twenties with active or convalescent COVID-19. The rearrangement joins TRBV11-3 to TRBJ1-5; D is unclear. This chain's CDR3 is CASIVEAAHANQPQHF. For the CDR3, the DNA is TGTGCCAGCATAGTTGAGGCAGCCCATGCCAATCAGCCCCAGCATTTT.